This TCR beta chain was sequenced for a study of CD8 T cells in Susac syndrome. Germline values: CDR1 DFQATT, CDR2 SNEGSKA (reference sequence). CDR3 length: 13 residues. The ends lost 5 bases at V and 9 bases at J; junction bases unmatched: 10. The authors sequenced TCR beta from blood CD8+ and CD4+ T cells. Random hexamers were used to reverse transcribe the RNA input (roughly 0.5 to 1 ug). The method of amplification for TCR beta CDR3 was immunoSEQ multiplex PCR, covering 54 Vbeta and 13 Jbeta. Using its own MiXCR run on the immunoSEQ multiplex PCR reads, TCRdb lists one record per CDR3 protein. The table lists over 95,000 distinct CDR3 sequences, around nine tenths of them singletons.

V gene TRBV20-1 combines with J gene TRBJ2-3; 8 positions agree with TRBD2. The origin of this receptor is a human donor in good health. The sequenced sample consisted of CD4+ T cells from PBMCs. This CDR3 reads CSAPRPPGGTQYF. In DNA form, the CDR3 reads TGCAGTGCTCCCCGACCCCCGGGAGGGACGCAGTATTTT.